One sample yielded the 10 T cell receptor beta chains listed below, sequenced in a study of T cell clonality in common variable immunodeficiency. Sequencing used immunoSEQ multiplex PCR; TCRdb keeps in-frame clones, though not all of them. Recorded here are approximately 17,000 clones, none singletons. The antigens for these receptors are not known. General study findings and limits: Common variable immunodeficiency TCR beta sequences reportedly had fewer deletions and N-nucleotide insertions.

Input material: peripheral blood mononuclear cells. These receptors came from a human donor with common variable immunodeficiency.

This clone was found many times. The read terminates 3 residues before the CDR3 end, so the remaining end is supplied by the germline J gene. The chain uses TRBV7-2 and TRBJ2-5; D might be TRBD2 (6 bases). CDR1 SGHTA and CDR2 FQGNSA come from the germline V gene. CDR3 length: 14 amino acids. V was trimmed by 3 bases and J by 3 bases, leaving 11 bases between them. The CDR3 region is CASSFSLAKETQYF. Incomplete CDR3 DNA: TGTGCCAGCAGCTTCTCACTAGCTAAAGAGACC.

This clone was counted many times. The CDR3 end lies 3 residues beyond the end of the read and is filled in from the germline J gene. The chain is built from TRBV10-1 and TRBJ2-1; tentative D call: TRBD1 (6 bases). Looked up from germline, CDR1 is WNHNN and CDR2 is SYGVQD (reference sequence). Trimming left V 6 bases short and J 8 bases short, with 17 bases between. This CDR3 has 14 amino acids. Here the CDR3 reads CASSQGITTDEQFF. The CDR3 bases that were read are TGCGCCAGCAGCCAGGGGATTACTACAGATGAG.

This clone was counted at least ten times. The CDR3 sequence: CSRTGLAKNIQYF. CDR3 DNA, as far as it was read: TGCAGTCGGACAGGACTAGCCAAAAACATT. This chain uses TRBV20-1 with TRBJ2-4, with TRBD1 identical over 7 bases. Coverage ceases 3 residues before the CDR3 finishes, and the germline J gene fills in the end. The CDR3 is 13 residues long. Germline lookup yields CDR1 DFQATT and CDR2 SNEGSKA (reference sequence). Trimming cost V 8 bases and J 0 bases; bases outside gene matches: 4.

This clone was counted only a few times. The missing CDR3 end, 3 residues past where the read stops, is filled in from the germline J gene. The rearrangement joins TRBV11-2 to TRBJ2-5; 11 bases fit TRBD2. The CDR3 is made up of 15 amino acids. Germline-derived CDR1 and CDR2 are SGHAT and FQNNGV. V was clipped by 3 bases and J by 4 bases; unmatched bases: 4. This CDR3 is CASSFTSGSGETQYF. CDR3 DNA, as far as it was read: TGTGCCAGCAGCTTTACTAGCGGGAGTGGAGAGACC. Supplemented by reference TRBV11-2 and TRBJ2-5, the full variable domain reads EAGVAQSPRYKIIEKRQSVAFWCNPISGHATLYWYQQILGQGPKLLIQFQNNGVVDDSQLPKDRFSAERLKGVDSTLKIQPAKLEDSAVYLCASSFTSGSGETQYFGPGTRLLVL.

This clone was picked up many times. Sequencing ends 3 residues short of the CDR3 end; the germline J gene provides the rest. This chain joins TRBV7-3 and TRBJ2-1, with D perhaps matching TRBD1 (5 bases). Trimming removed 0 bases from V and 4 bases from J, with 13 bases in between. This CDR3 is built from 16 residues. Germline V gene data show CDR1 as SGHTA and CDR2 as FQGTGA. The CDR3 loop is CASSLTSQGVYNEQFF. The covered CDR3 bases are TGTGCCAGCAGCTTAACATCGCAGGGCGTGTACAATGAG.

With regard to this clone: Coverage ceases 3 residues before the CDR3 finishes, and the germline J gene fills in the end. The chain joins TRBV19 to TRBJ2-3; 7 nucleotides line up with TRBD1. Germline loops: CDR1 LNHDA, CDR2 SQIVND (reference sequence). V dropped 6 bases and J dropped 3; count of bases not matched to a gene: 6. The CDR3 sequence is 14 residues long. CDR3 in amino acids: CASSLQGYTDTQYF. CDR3 DNA (partial): TGTGCCAGTAGCTTACAGGGGTATACAGATACG.

Points on this clone: The DNA ends 3 residues before the CDR3 does, and the rest of the CDR3 is filled in from the germline J gene. This chain uses TRBV18 with TRBJ2-2; 14 bases fit TRBD2. Trimming cost V 6 bases and J 5 bases; bases outside gene matches: 5. The CDR3 runs to 16 residues. The germline CDR1 and CDR2 sequences are KGHSH and LQKENI. CDR3 DNA, as far as it was read: TGTGCCAGCTCGGAGGGACTAGCGGGAGTGACCGGGGAG. Encoded protein: CASSEGLAGVTGE. The full-length CDR3 reads as CASSEGLAGVTGELFF.

This clone has a count of ten or more. The sequenced fragment ends 3 residues before the CDR3 boundary, so the rest is inferred from the germline J gene. The chain has TRBV19 and TRBJ2-5; D gene ambiguous. Looked up from germline, CDR1 is LNHDA and CDR2 is SQIVND (reference sequence). The CDR3 sequence is 13 residues long. V was pared by 2 bases and J by 1 base, with 5 bases between. The chain's CDR3 is CASSISIQETQYF. Partial CDR3 DNA: TGTGCCAGTAGTATAAGCATCCAAGAGACC. The full variable domain, with the rest looked up from reference TRBV19 and TRBJ2-5, is DGGITQSPKYLFRKEGQNVTLSCEQNLNHDAMYWYRQDPGQGLRLIYYSQIVNDFQKGDIAEGYSVSREKKESFPLTVTSAQKNPTAFYLCASSISIQETQYFGPGTRLLVL.

As concerns this clone: The read terminates 3 residues ahead of where the CDR3 ends, so the germline J gene completes it. The V gene is TRBV18, the J gene TRBJ2-1, with 8 bases matching TRBD2. V dropped 1 base and J dropped 8; count of bases not matched to a gene: 10. Looked up from germline, CDR1 is KGHSH and CDR2 is LQKENI. The CDR3 has 16 residues. The part of the CDR3 DNA that was read is TGTGCCAGCTCACCACTGCTGATAGCGGGACCCGATGAG. This gives the protein CASSPLLIAGPDE. In full, the CDR3 reads CASSPLLIAGPDEQFF.

Many counts were recorded for this clone. The CDR3 goes on 3 residues after the read ends, and that part is filled in from the germline J gene. This chain connects TRBV6-2 or TRBV6-3 to TRBJ1-1; 8 nucleotides line up with TRBD1. With 6 bases clipped from V and 3 bases from J, the junction kept 9 bases outside the gene matches. Germline V gene lookup returns CDR1 MNHEY and CDR2 SVGEGT. The CDR3 covers 15 residues. CDR3 loop: CASRADRDWDTEAFF. Incomplete CDR3 DNA: TGTGCCAGCAGGGCGGACAGGGATTGGGACACTGAA.